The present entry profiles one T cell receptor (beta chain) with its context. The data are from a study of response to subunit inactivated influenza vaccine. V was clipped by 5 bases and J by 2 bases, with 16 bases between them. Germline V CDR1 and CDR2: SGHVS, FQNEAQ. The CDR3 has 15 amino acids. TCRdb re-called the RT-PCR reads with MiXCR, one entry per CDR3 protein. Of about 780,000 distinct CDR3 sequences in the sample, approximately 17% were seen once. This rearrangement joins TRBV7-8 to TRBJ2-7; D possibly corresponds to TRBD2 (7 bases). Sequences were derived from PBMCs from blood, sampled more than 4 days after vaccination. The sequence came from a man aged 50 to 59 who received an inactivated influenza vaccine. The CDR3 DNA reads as TGTGCCAGCAGCCCTATGCGGGGGCGACCCTACGAGCAGTACTTC. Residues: CASSPMRGRPYEQYF.